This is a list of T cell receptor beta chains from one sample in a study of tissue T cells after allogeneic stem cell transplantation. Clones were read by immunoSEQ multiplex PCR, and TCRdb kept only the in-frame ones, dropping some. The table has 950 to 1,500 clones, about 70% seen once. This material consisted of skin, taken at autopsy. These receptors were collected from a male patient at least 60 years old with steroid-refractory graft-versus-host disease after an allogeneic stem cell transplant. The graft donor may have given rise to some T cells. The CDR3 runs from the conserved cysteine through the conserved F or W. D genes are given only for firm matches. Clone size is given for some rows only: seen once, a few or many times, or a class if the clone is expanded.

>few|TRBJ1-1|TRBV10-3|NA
TGTGCCATCAGTGAAGGGTCCTACACTGAAGCTTTCTTT
CAISEGSYTEAFF
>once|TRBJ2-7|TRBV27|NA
TGTGCCAGCAGTTTATCACCAGGCCACGAGCAGTACTTC
CASSLSPGHEQYF
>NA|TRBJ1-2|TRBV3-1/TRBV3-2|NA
TGTGCCAGCAGCCAAGAAGCCGGGGGAGTTAGCTATGGCTACACCTTC
CASSQEAGGVSYGYTF
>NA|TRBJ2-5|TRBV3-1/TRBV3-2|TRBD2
TGTGCCAGTACTAGCGGGGGGGAGAGGGAGACCCAGTACTTC
CASTSGGERETQYF
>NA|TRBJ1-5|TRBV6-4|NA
TGTGCCAGCAGTGTTGGATCCAATCAGCCCCAGCATTTT
CASSVGSNQPQHF
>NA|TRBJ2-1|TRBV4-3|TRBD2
TGCGCCAGCAGCCAGGGACTAGCGGGGGGGGATGAGCAGTTCTTC
CASSQGLAGGDEQFF
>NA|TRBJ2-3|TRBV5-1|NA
TGCGCCAGCAGCTTGTTTGGAGGGGGTAGCACAGATACGCAGTATTTT
CASSLFGGGSTDTQYF
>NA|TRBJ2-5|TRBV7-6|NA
TGTGCCAGCAGCTTACAGGTTAAGGGCCAAGAGACCCAGTACTTC
CASSLQVKGQETQYF
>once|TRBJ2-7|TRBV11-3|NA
TGTGCCAGCAGCTTAGACAGGGGCTACGAGCAGTACTTC
CASSLDRGYEQYF
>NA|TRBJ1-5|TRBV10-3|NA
TGTGCCATCAGTGCGTCGGGTCAGCCCCAGCATTTT
CAISASGQPQHF
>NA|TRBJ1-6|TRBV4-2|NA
TGTGCCAGCAGCCAGGAAACATACGGTTCACCCCTCCACTTT
CASSQETYGSPLHF
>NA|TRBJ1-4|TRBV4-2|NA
TGTGCCAGCAGCCAAGACTGGGATTTGACTAATGAAAAACTGTTTTTT
CASSQDWDLTNEKLFF
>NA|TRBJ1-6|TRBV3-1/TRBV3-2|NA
TGTGCCAGCAGCCAAGGATTAGAATCGAATTCACCCCTCCACTTT
CASSQGLESNSPLHF
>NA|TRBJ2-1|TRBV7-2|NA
TGTGCCAGCAGCAAGTCCCCGGGACTGCTATACAATGAGCAGTTCTTC
CASSKSPGLLYNEQFF
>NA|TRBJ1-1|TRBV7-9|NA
TGTGCCAGCAGCTTAGTTCCCCCTGAAGCTTTCTTT
CASSLVPPEAFF
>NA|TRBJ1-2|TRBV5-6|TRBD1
TGTGCCAGCAGCCAAGACAGGGTGTCAGGCTACACCTTC
CASSQDRVSGYTF
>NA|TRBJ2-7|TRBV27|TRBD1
TGTGCCAGCACCGAGACAGGGAGATTGGGCGAGCAGTACTTC
CASTETGRLGEQYF
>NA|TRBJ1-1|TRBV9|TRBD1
TGTGCCAGCAGCGCGGGACAGGACACTGAAGCTTTCTTT
CASSAGQDTEAFF
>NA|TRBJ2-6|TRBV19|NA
TGTGCCAGTAGTCCCAACCTCAGGGAGCCTGGGGCCAACGTCCTGACTTTC
CASSPNLREPGANVLTF
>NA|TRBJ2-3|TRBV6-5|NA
TGTGCCAGCAGCCTTTACAGGGACACAGATACGCAGTATTTT
CASSLYRDTDTQYF
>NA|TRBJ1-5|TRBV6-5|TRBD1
TGTGCCAGCAGGAAGGGACAGTCCTTGCGGGAGCCCCAGCATTTT
CASRKGQSLREPQHF
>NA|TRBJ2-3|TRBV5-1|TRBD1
TGCGCCAGCAGCCGGGACAGGGCGATGACAGATACGCAGTATTTT
CASSRDRAMTDTQYF